This entry lists 13 T cell receptor beta chains sequenced from one sample in a study of T cell responses to AZD1222 COVID-19 vaccine. TCRdb's copy holds only in-frame clones and misses some; the assay was immunoSEQ multiplex PCR. The sample has around 160,000 clones; approximately 78% are singletons. The input for sequencing was peripheral blood, taken on day 0 of MenACWY control vaccination. The receptors originated from an adult in good health.

The rearrangement uses TRBV2 and TRBJ2-2; D may be TRBD2 (6 bases). V dropped 7 bases and J dropped 0 bases, with 9 bases sitting between them. The germline gives CDR1 SNHLY, CDR2 FYNNEI. The CDR3 has 14 amino acids. CDR3 amino acids: CASTAGPNTGELFF. The CDR3 region has the DNA TGTGCCAGCACCGCGGGACCGAACACCGGGGAGCTGTTTTTT.

The gene calls are TRBV6-5 and TRBJ1-3; D might be TRBD1 (5 bases). This CDR3 spans 15 amino acids. Germline V gives CDR1 MNHEY, CDR2 SVGAGI. V gave up 6 bases and J gave up 2 bases, with 14 bases separating them. CDR3 loop: CASSLQGATGNTIYF. CDR3 nucleotides: TGTGCCAGCAGCCTACAAGGGGCAACTGGAAACACCATATATTTT.

The V call is TRBV19, the J call TRBJ2-7, with 9 bases identical to TRBD2. CDR3 length: 17 amino acids. Germline V gene lookup returns CDR1 LNHDA and CDR2 SQIVND (reference sequence). V lost 0 bases to trimming and J lost 1 base; unmatched junction nucleotides: 7. CDR3 bases: TGTGCCAGTAGTATAGATCTAAGCGGGGGGACTTCCTACGAGCAGTACTTC. Translation: CASSIDLSGGTSYEQYF.

This rearrangement joins TRBV11-1 to TRBJ1-1; tentatively, D is TRBD1 (5 bases). The length of the CDR3 is 15 residues. The V end was cut by 5 bases, the J end by 5 bases, with 18 bases between. Germline CDR1 is SGHAT and CDR2 is FQDESV (reference sequence). The CDR3 protein is CASSRDTPRGTEAFF. CDR3 nucleotides: TGTGCCAGCAGCCGAGATACCCCCCGGGGGACTGAAGCTTTCTTT.

CDR3 region: CASSLQGRDNSPLHF. CDR3 coding DNA: TGTGCCAGCAGCTTGCAGGGCAGGGATAATTCACCCCTCCACTTT. The chain couples TRBV7-8 to TRBJ1-6; tentatively, D is TRBD1 (5 bases). CDR3 size: 15 residues. CDR1 and CDR2 (germline): SGHVS, FQNEAQ. The V and J ends lost 3 bases and 5 bases respectively, with 11 bases between them.

The chain uses TRBV7-8 and TRBJ1-1; TRBD1 agrees at 7 bases. This CDR3 is 16 amino acids long. V trimming: 5 bases; J trimming: 1 base; junction bases outside the gene matches: 10. Germline loops: CDR1 SGHVS, CDR2 FQNEAQ. CDR3 nucleotides: TGTGCCAGCAGCCCTCACTGGGACAGTCAGAACACTGAAGCTTTCTTT. Amino acid sequence: CASSPHWDSQNTEAFF.

The CDR3 region is CAISLTRYEQYF. The DNA for the CDR3 is TGTGCCATCAGCTTGACACGCTACGAGCAGTACTTC. The chain is built from TRBV10-3 and TRBJ2-7; unclear D gene. Germline-derived CDR1 and CDR2 are ENHRY and SYGVKD. The CDR3 runs 12 residues. Between the trimmed V and J ends, which lost 6 bases and 3 bases, there was a span of 9 bases.

As for this clone: The same CDR3 is also encoded by other DNA sequences in this sample. This chain joins TRBV5-1 and TRBJ2-5, with 9 bases aligning to TRBD1. With V trimmed by 1 base and J by 2 bases, 3 bases remained unmatched. Germline CDR1 reads SGHRS; CDR2 reads YFSETQ. The CDR3 runs to 15 residues. For the CDR3, the DNA is TGCGCCAGCAGCTTGACAGGGGGCAGGCAAGAGACCCAGTACTTC. Translating gives CASSLTGGRQETQYF.

The chain joins TRBV29-1 to TRBJ1-2, with D possibly being TRBD1 (5 bases). Trimming cost V 6 bases and J 3 bases, with 20 bases left between them. This CDR3 is 15 amino acids long. In germline, CDR1 is SQVTM, CDR2 ANQGSEA. CDR3 amino acids: CSVGAGRGVDYGYTF. The CDR3 DNA reads TGCAGCGTAGGGGCTGGACGCGGGGTAGACTATGGCTACACCTTC. Variable domain in full (rest from reference TRBV29-1 and TRBJ1-2): SAVISQKPSRDICQRGTSLTIQCQVDSQVTMMFWYRQQPGQSLTLIATANQGSEATYESGFVIDKFPISRPNLTFSTLTVSNMSPEDSSIYLCSVGAGRGVDYGYTFGSGTRLTVV.

V usage is TRBV5-4 and J usage is TRBJ1-6, with TRBD1 as a possible D gene (5 bases). Trimming removed 2 bases from V and 10 bases from J, with 10 bases in between. Per the germline V gene, CDR1 is SGHNT and CDR2 is YYREEE (reference sequence). There are 13 residues in the CDR3. CDR3 sequence reads: CASSFPDNSPLHF. CDR3 nucleotide sequence: TGTGCCAGCAGCTTCCCGGACAACTCACCCCTCCACTTT.

The V gene is TRBV30, the J gene TRBJ1-4; 9 nucleotides line up with TRBD1. V was clipped by 5 bases and J by 15 bases; unmatched bases: 7. The CDR3 spans 11 residues. The germline V gene encodes CDR1 GTSNPN and CDR2 SVGIG (reference sequence). The CDR3 sequence is CAWSRGTGMFF. DNA for the CDR3: TGTGCCTGGTCTAGGGGGACAGGGATGTTTTTT.

Of note for this clone: Its ends do not fully match the called genes, so a read error is possible. The chain carries TRBV7-8 and TRBJ2-2; a possible D gene is TRBD2 (7 bases). Germline V gene lookup returns CDR1 SGHVS and CDR2 FQNEAQ. CDR3 size: 18 residues. CDR3 region: CASSLLGGQGRNAGELFF. The CDR3 bases are TGTGCCAGCAGCTTACTCGGGGGGCAGGGAAGGAACGCCGGGGAGCTGTTTTTT.

V is TRBV4-1 and J is TRBJ1-2; 7 bases align to TRBD1. V shed 1 base, J shed 4 bases, and the junction held 3 bases outside the gene matches. The V gene's germline CDR1 is MGHRA and CDR2 YSYEKL. The CDR3 has 14 amino acids. This chain's CDR3 is CASSQVNRGYGYTF. As DNA, the CDR3 is TGCGCCAGCAGCCAAGTGAACAGGGGCTATGGCTACACCTTC.